The subject of this entry is one T cell receptor beta chain. Its antigen remains unknown. This CDR3 region has 18 residues. Germline values: CDR1 SGHVS, CDR2 FNYEAQ. V lost 1 base, J lost 3 bases, and 8 bases stayed unmatched. A multiplex PCR was run with 60 Vbeta primers and 13 Jbeta primers. Repertoires were generated with immunoSEQ multiplex PCR, while TCRdb's copy carries only in-frame clones and drops some. The sample includes some 130,000 clones, roughly 77% seen only once; the top ten take over 3%. This entry belongs to a study of cytomegalovirus exposure and HLA in healthy donors. Study-wide findings and caveats: It was reportedly the case that the classifier diagnosed cytomegalovirus status with high specificity and sensitivity. CMV serostatus was the sole immune exposure data available.

The chain couples TRBV7-6 to TRBJ2-2, with 10 bases lining up with TRBD1. This TCR came from a female donor in good health and CMV-seronegative. The sequenced material came from PBMCs. The CDR3 nucleotides read TGTGCCAGCAGCTTAGAGCGGGGACAGGGGCTAGACACCGGGGAGCTGTTTTTT. This translates into CASSLERGQGLDTGELFF.